This note documents a single T cell receptor (beta chain) sequence. The target antigen is unknown. This entry comes from a study of cytomegalovirus exposure and HLA in healthy donors. Points from the study as a whole: HLA-A and HLA-B allele assignments for most subjects were reportedly predicted accurately using TCR beta sequences.

The CDR3 has 15 residues. Germline CDR1 reads MDHEN; CDR2 reads SYDVKM. The trim removed 6 bases at V and 5 bases at J, leaving 10 bases unmatched. PCR amplification relied on 60 Vbeta primers (plus 13 Jbeta primers). Using immunoSEQ multiplex PCR, the repertoire was profiled, and TCRdb retains in-frame clones only, with some absent. The sample gives roughly 160,000 clones, roughly nine tenths of which show up once; 0.7% to 1% is in the top ten. The receptor was isolated from a woman aged 25 to 39 in good health and CMV-seronegative. What was sequenced was PBMCs. V is TRBV28 and J is TRBJ2-7; 10 bases are a match to TRBD1. The CDR3 region is CASSLPGTGAHEQYF. CDR3 bases: TGTGCCAGCAGCTTACCCGGGACAGGGGCCCACGAGCAGTACTTC.